This entry describes one T cell receptor beta chain. This entry belongs to a study of blood T cell repertoires in COVID-19. About the research overall: Both acute and convalescent COVID-19 samples were obtained from the United States, Italy and Spain. Nucleic acid was either cDNA or gDNA, and it came from T cells, B-cell-depleted T cells, or PBMCs.

V shed 4 bases and J 0 bases; nucleotides not matched to a gene: 7. The CDR3 has 18 amino acids. CDR1 and CDR2 from the germline V gene are SGHRS and YFSETQ. Clones were sequenced by immunoSEQ multiplex PCR, and TCRdb holds only the in-frame ones, with some missing. The sample consists of approximately 88,000 clones, about 90% of them appearing once. The sequencing sample was made of peripheral blood. The TCR sequence derives from a male donor with acute or convalescent COVID-19. This chain joins TRBV5-1 and TRBJ2-6; TRBD2 matches 10 bases. The CDR3 nucleotides read TGCGCCAGCAGCCATAGCGGGGGGCCCTCCTCTGGGGCCAACGTCCTGACTTTC. Translation: CASSHSGGPSSGANVLTF.